Listed below are T cell receptor beta chains from one sample, sequenced in a study of T cell clonotyping in hematopoietic cell transplantation. The repertoire was sequenced with immunoSEQ multiplex PCR; TCRdb's copy has only in-frame clones and lacks some. The repertoire holds about 16,000 clones, with less than 80% as singletons. The specimen comprised PBMCs, sampled 30 days after allogeneic stem cell transplant. The source of these receptors is a male patient aged 50 to 60 who had an allogeneic stem cell transplant from an unrelated donor, so T cells may come from the graft donor. Some clones in this sample may be carry-over from other donors' samples. Both conserved end residues are part of each CDR3. Fields, in order: clone size, V gene, J gene, CDR3 length, D gene, CDR3 protein, CDR3 DNA. A D gene is named only where the DNA matches it firmly. Not every row has a clone size; where given, it reads once, few, many or a size class.

clone_size: NA
v_call: TRBV6-6
j_call: TRBJ1-6
cdr3_length: 13
d_call: TRBD1
cdr3_aa: CASSPDRVSPLHF
cdr3_nt: TGTGCCAGCAGCCCCGACAGGGTTTCACCCCTCCACTTT

clone_size: NA
v_call: TRBV6-6
j_call: TRBJ2-7
cdr3_length: 14
d_call: NA
cdr3_aa: CASRNRVKPYEQYF
cdr3_nt: TGTGCCAGTAGAAACAGGGTCAAACCCTACGAGCAGTACTTC

clone_size: NA
v_call: TRBV11-2
j_call: TRBJ1-2
cdr3_length: 13
d_call: NA
cdr3_aa: CASSSSGPYGYTF
cdr3_nt: TGTGCCAGCAGCTCATCGGGGCCCTATGGCTACACCTTC

clone_size: NA
v_call: TRBV29-1
j_call: TRBJ2-5
cdr3_length: 11
d_call: NA
cdr3_aa: CSVETGETQYF
cdr3_nt: TGCAGCGTTGAAACGGGGGAGACCCAGTACTTC

clone_size: NA
v_call: TRBV5-6
j_call: TRBJ2-7
cdr3_length: 14
d_call: NA
cdr3_aa: CASSLVGTSYEQYF
cdr3_nt: TGTGCCAGCAGCTTGGTTGGCACTTCCTACGAGCAGTACTTC

clone_size: NA
v_call: TRBV5-8
j_call: TRBJ1-6
cdr3_length: 16
d_call: TRBD1
cdr3_aa: CASSLRRTGVDSPLHF
cdr3_nt: TGTGCCAGCAGCCTGCGTAGGACAGGGGTGGATTCACCCCTCCACTTT

clone_size: NA
v_call: TRBV7-2
j_call: TRBJ1-5
cdr3_length: 14
d_call: NA
cdr3_aa: CASSSQGNYQPQHF
cdr3_nt: TGTGCCAGCAGCTCACAGGGTAACTATCAGCCCCAGCATTTT

clone_size: once
v_call: TRBV25-1
j_call: TRBJ1-4
cdr3_length: 14
d_call: NA
cdr3_aa: CASSEYRGWEKLFF
cdr3_nt: TGTGCCAGCAGTGAATATCGGGGTTGGGAAAAACTGTTTTTT

clone_size: once
v_call: TRBV5-1
j_call: TRBJ2-7
cdr3_length: 14
d_call: TRBD2
cdr3_aa: CASSRSGGDDEQYF
cdr3_nt: TGCGCCAGCAGCCGTAGCGGGGGGGACGACGAGCAGTACTTC

clone_size: NA
v_call: TRBV5-8
j_call: TRBJ2-1
cdr3_length: 16
d_call: NA
cdr3_aa: CASSKEQGARHNEQFF
cdr3_nt: TGTGCCAGCAGCAAGGAACAGGGCGCGCGTCACAATGAGCAGTTCTTC

clone_size: NA
v_call: TRBV4-3
j_call: TRBJ1-2
cdr3_length: 16
d_call: TRBD1
cdr3_aa: CASSQELRTGTNGYTF
cdr3_nt: TGCGCCAGCAGCCAAGAATTGCGGACAGGGACGAATGGCTACACCTTC

clone_size: few
v_call: TRBV7-2
j_call: TRBJ1-4
cdr3_length: 15
d_call: TRBD1
cdr3_aa: CASSRRTGDGEKLFF
cdr3_nt: TGTGCCAGCAGCCGCCGGACAGGGGATGGGGAAAAACTGTTTTTT

clone_size: NA
v_call: TRBV4-1
j_call: TRBJ2-7
cdr3_length: 17
d_call: NA
cdr3_aa: CASSLTLAGTNSYEQYF
cdr3_nt: TGCGCCAGCAGCCTGACCCTGGCCGGGACAAACTCCTACGAGCAGTACTTC

clone_size: NA
v_call: TRBV27
j_call: TRBJ2-5
cdr3_length: 15
d_call: NA
cdr3_aa: CASSSSTGIPETQYF
cdr3_nt: TGTGCCAGCAGTTCCTCGACCGGAATACCGGAGACCCAGTACTTC

clone_size: few
v_call: TRBV2
j_call: TRBJ1-3
cdr3_length: 15
d_call: NA
cdr3_aa: CASTLGRAGGNTIYF
cdr3_nt: TGTGCCAGCACGCTGGGCAGGGCGGGTGGAAACACCATATATTTT

clone_size: NA
v_call: TRBV4-1
j_call: TRBJ2-6
cdr3_length: 16
d_call: TRBD1
cdr3_aa: CASSGTGEPGANVLTF
cdr3_nt: TGCGCCAGCAGTGGGACAGGGGAACCTGGGGCCAACGTCCTGACTTTC

clone_size: NA
v_call: TRBV25-1
j_call: TRBJ1-1
cdr3_length: 12
d_call: NA
cdr3_aa: CASSPMGTEAFF
cdr3_nt: TGTGCCAGCAGTCCGATGGGCACTGAAGCTTTCTTT

clone_size: once
v_call: TRBV9
j_call: TRBJ2-7
cdr3_length: 13
d_call: NA
cdr3_aa: CASSAADNYEQYF
cdr3_nt: TGTGCCAGCAGCGCGGCGGATAATTACGAGCAGTACTTC

clone_size: few
v_call: TRBV30
j_call: TRBJ1-3
cdr3_length: 14
d_call: NA
cdr3_aa: CAWSVARSGNTIYF
cdr3_nt: TGTGCCTGGAGTGTAGCTCGCTCGGGAAACACCATATATTTT

clone_size: NA
v_call: TRBV5-6
j_call: TRBJ2-7
cdr3_length: 14
d_call: NA
cdr3_aa: CASSLGRHSYEQYF
cdr3_nt: TGTGCCAGCAGCTTGGGACGGCATTCCTACGAGCAGTACTTC

clone_size: NA
v_call: TRBV5-8
j_call: TRBJ1-2
cdr3_length: 12
d_call: NA
cdr3_aa: CASSLVTYGYTF
cdr3_nt: TGTGCCAGCAGCTTGGTGACCTATGGCTACACCTTC

clone_size: NA
v_call: TRBV29-1
j_call: TRBJ1-2
cdr3_length: 12
d_call: NA
cdr3_aa: CSVQGINYGYTF
cdr3_nt: TGCAGCGTTCAAGGGATTAACTATGGCTACACCTTC

clone_size: few
v_call: TRBV19
j_call: TRBJ2-1
cdr3_length: 15
d_call: TRBD2
cdr3_aa: CASSRTSGSYNEQFF
cdr3_nt: TGTGCCAGTAGTCGGACTAGCGGGTCTTACAATGAGCAGTTCTTC

clone_size: few
v_call: TRBV4-2
j_call: TRBJ1-4
cdr3_length: 11
d_call: TRBD1
cdr3_aa: CARLKQGGLFF
cdr3_nt: TGTGCCAGGCTTAAACAGGGGGGGTTGTTTTTT

clone_size: few
v_call: TRBV30
j_call: TRBJ2-2
cdr3_length: 13
d_call: NA
cdr3_aa: CAWSVRSTGELFF
cdr3_nt: TGTGCCTGGAGTGTGCGGAGTACCGGGGAGCTGTTTTTT

clone_size: NA
v_call: TRBV30
j_call: TRBJ2-7
cdr3_length: 14
d_call: TRBD1
cdr3_aa: CAWSAGQSSYEQYF
cdr3_nt: TGTGCCTGGAGTGCGGGACAGAGCTCCTACGAGCAGTACTTC

clone_size: NA
v_call: TRBV29-1
j_call: TRBJ2-7
cdr3_length: 14
d_call: NA
cdr3_aa: CSVAGATYSYEQYF
cdr3_nt: TGCAGCGTCGCAGGGGCCACATACTCCTACGAGCAGTACTTC

clone_size: NA
v_call: TRBV6-5
j_call: TRBJ2-1
cdr3_length: 15
d_call: TRBD2
cdr3_aa: CASSFPSGGANEQFF
cdr3_nt: TGTGCCAGCAGTTTCCCTAGCGGGGGGGCCAATGAGCAGTTCTTC

clone_size: NA
v_call: TRBV29-1
j_call: TRBJ1-1
cdr3_length: 11
d_call: NA
cdr3_aa: CSVPLGAEAFF
cdr3_nt: TGCAGCGTCCCCCTGGGGGCGGAAGCTTTCTTT

clone_size: NA
v_call: TRBV5-6
j_call: TRBJ1-5
cdr3_length: 15
d_call: NA
cdr3_aa: CASSLGSVSNQPQHF
cdr3_nt: TGTGCCAGCAGCTTGGGGTCCGTAAGCAATCAGCCCCAGCATTTT

clone_size: few
v_call: TRBV27
j_call: TRBJ2-3
cdr3_length: 13
d_call: NA
cdr3_aa: CASSFPNTDTQYF
cdr3_nt: TGTGCCAGCAGTTTCCCTAACACAGATACGCAGTATTTT

clone_size: NA
v_call: TRBV5-1
j_call: TRBJ2-7
cdr3_length: 16
d_call: NA
cdr3_aa: CASSLEGGRTNYEQYF
cdr3_nt: TGCGCCAGCAGCTTGGAAGGAGGGAGGACCAATTACGAGCAGTACTTC

clone_size: NA
v_call: TRBV19
j_call: TRBJ1-1
cdr3_length: 15
d_call: NA
cdr3_aa: CASSIGHRAGTEAFF
cdr3_nt: TGTGCCAGTAGTATAGGTCACAGGGCTGGCACTGAAGCTTTCTTT

clone_size: NA
v_call: TRBV9
j_call: TRBJ2-7
cdr3_length: 13
d_call: NA
cdr3_aa: CASSAASAHEQYF
cdr3_nt: TGTGCCAGCAGCGCAGCAAGCGCCCACGAGCAGTACTTC

clone_size: NA
v_call: TRBV29-1
j_call: TRBJ2-5
cdr3_length: 16
d_call: TRBD1
cdr3_aa: CSVCHEGGFRQETQYF
cdr3_nt: TGCAGCGTTTGTCACGAAGGGGGCTTCCGCCAAGAGACCCAGTACTTC

clone_size: NA
v_call: TRBV30
j_call: TRBJ1-5
cdr3_length: 15
d_call: NA
cdr3_aa: CAWSVGASSNQPQHF
cdr3_nt: TGTGCCTGGAGTGTAGGGGCAAGTAGCAATCAGCCCCAGCATTTT

clone_size: NA
v_call: TRBV4-2
j_call: TRBJ2-3
cdr3_length: 17
d_call: TRBD2
cdr3_aa: CASSHVLAGATTDTQYF
cdr3_nt: TGTGCCAGCAGCCACGTACTAGCGGGGGCTACCACAGATACGCAGTATTTT

clone_size: NA
v_call: TRBV30
j_call: TRBJ1-1
cdr3_length: 12
d_call: NA
cdr3_aa: CAWNNGNTEAFF
cdr3_nt: TGTGCCTGGAATAATGGCAACACTGAAGCTTTCTTT

clone_size: NA
v_call: TRBV20-1
j_call: TRBJ2-7
cdr3_length: 11
d_call: NA
cdr3_aa: CSAREDYEQYF
cdr3_nt: TGCAGTGCTAGAGAGGACTACGAGCAGTACTTC

clone_size: NA
v_call: TRBV30
j_call: TRBJ1-2
cdr3_length: 11
d_call: NA
cdr3_aa: CAWSGGGGYTF
cdr3_nt: TGTGCCTGGAGCGGGGGTGGTGGCTACACCTTC

clone_size: NA
v_call: TRBV9
j_call: TRBJ1-2
cdr3_length: 14
d_call: NA
cdr3_aa: CASSVPGRRGGYTF
cdr3_nt: TGTGCCAGCAGCGTACCAGGGCGACGGGGTGGCTACACCTTC

clone_size: once
v_call: TRBV7-2
j_call: TRBJ1-5
cdr3_length: 12
d_call: NA
cdr3_aa: CASSPGNQPQHF
cdr3_nt: TGTGCCAGCAGCCCAGGGAATCAGCCCCAGCATTTT

clone_size: few
v_call: TRBV27
j_call: TRBJ2-7
cdr3_length: 13
d_call: TRBD2
cdr3_aa: CASSPPGGDEQYF
cdr3_nt: TGTGCCAGCAGCCCCCCGGGGGGTGACGAGCAGTACTTC

clone_size: NA
v_call: TRBV5-4
j_call: TRBJ2-3
cdr3_length: 16
d_call: TRBD2
cdr3_aa: CASSLRKRGPTDTQYF
cdr3_nt: TGTGCCAGCAGCCTACGAAAGCGGGGGCCCACAGATACGCAGTATTTT

clone_size: few
v_call: TRBV30
j_call: TRBJ2-1
cdr3_length: 13
d_call: NA
cdr3_aa: CAWSWERDNEQFF
cdr3_nt: TGTGCCTGGAGTTGGGAAAGGGACAATGAGCAGTTCTTC

clone_size: few
v_call: TRBV9
j_call: TRBJ1-5
cdr3_length: 11
d_call: NA
cdr3_aa: CASPTNQPQHF
cdr3_nt: TGTGCCAGCCCCACAAATCAGCCCCAGCATTTT

clone_size: NA
v_call: TRBV5-1
j_call: TRBJ2-7
cdr3_length: 15
d_call: NA
cdr3_aa: CASSLEVGRGYEQYF
cdr3_nt: TGCGCCAGCAGCTTGGAGGTAGGCAGGGGCTACGAGCAGTACTTC

clone_size: NA
v_call: TRBV29-1
j_call: TRBJ2-5
cdr3_length: 11
d_call: NA
cdr3_aa: CSVTTEATQYF
cdr3_nt: TGCAGCGTCACGACAGAGGCGACCCAGTACTTC

clone_size: once
v_call: TRBV6-1
j_call: TRBJ1-1
cdr3_length: 13
d_call: NA
cdr3_aa: CASSEPFGPEAFF
cdr3_nt: TGTGCCAGCAGTGAGCCGTTTGGGCCTGAAGCTTTCTTT

clone_size: NA
v_call: TRBV6-5
j_call: TRBJ1-1
cdr3_length: 13
d_call: NA
cdr3_aa: CASSPTGDTEAFF
cdr3_nt: TGTGCCAGCAGCCCAACTGGGGACACTGAAGCTTTCTTT

clone_size: few
v_call: TRBV29-1
j_call: TRBJ2-7
cdr3_length: 12
d_call: NA
cdr3_aa: CSVVDIRSEQYF
cdr3_nt: TGCAGCGTTGTGGATATAAGGAGCGAGCAGTACTTC

clone_size: NA
v_call: TRBV30
j_call: TRBJ1-4
cdr3_length: 12
d_call: NA
cdr3_aa: CAWSILDEKLFF
cdr3_nt: TGTGCCTGGAGCATCCTCGATGAAAAACTGTTTTTT

clone_size: few
v_call: TRBV19
j_call: TRBJ2-7
cdr3_length: 16
d_call: TRBD1
cdr3_aa: CASSISWQGARSEQYF
cdr3_nt: TGTGCCAGTAGTATTTCTTGGCAGGGGGCGCGATCCGAGCAGTACTTC

clone_size: NA
v_call: TRBV5-4
j_call: TRBJ1-6
cdr3_length: 14
d_call: NA
cdr3_aa: CATEVGGQGSPLHF
cdr3_nt: TGTGCGACGGAGGTGGGGGGCCAGGGTTCACCCCTCCACTTT

clone_size: NA
v_call: TRBV4-2
j_call: TRBJ2-1
cdr3_length: 15
d_call: TRBD2
cdr3_aa: CASSGGAGDDNEQFF
cdr3_nt: TGTGCCAGCAGCGGGGGAGCGGGAGACGACAATGAGCAGTTCTTC

clone_size: NA
v_call: TRBV5-1
j_call: TRBJ2-2
cdr3_length: 16
d_call: NA
cdr3_aa: CASSLLGQGGTGELFF
cdr3_nt: TGCGCCAGCAGCTTGTTAGGCCAAGGAGGGACCGGGGAGCTGTTTTTT

clone_size: NA
v_call: TRBV30
j_call: TRBJ2-7
cdr3_length: 13
d_call: NA
cdr3_aa: CAWGGLLSYEQYF
cdr3_nt: TGTGCCTGGGGGGGACTTCTCTCCTACGAGCAGTACTTC

clone_size: NA
v_call: TRBV29-1
j_call: TRBJ2-5
cdr3_length: 15
d_call: TRBD2
cdr3_aa: CSVRRTRGGQETQYF
cdr3_nt: TGCAGCGTCCGAAGGACGCGGGGGGGTCAGGAGACCCAGTACTTC

clone_size: NA
v_call: TRBV30
j_call: TRBJ2-7
cdr3_length: 14
d_call: TRBD1
cdr3_aa: CAWKPDRGTYEQYF
cdr3_nt: TGTGCCTGGAAGCCGGACAGGGGCACCTACGAGCAGTACTTC